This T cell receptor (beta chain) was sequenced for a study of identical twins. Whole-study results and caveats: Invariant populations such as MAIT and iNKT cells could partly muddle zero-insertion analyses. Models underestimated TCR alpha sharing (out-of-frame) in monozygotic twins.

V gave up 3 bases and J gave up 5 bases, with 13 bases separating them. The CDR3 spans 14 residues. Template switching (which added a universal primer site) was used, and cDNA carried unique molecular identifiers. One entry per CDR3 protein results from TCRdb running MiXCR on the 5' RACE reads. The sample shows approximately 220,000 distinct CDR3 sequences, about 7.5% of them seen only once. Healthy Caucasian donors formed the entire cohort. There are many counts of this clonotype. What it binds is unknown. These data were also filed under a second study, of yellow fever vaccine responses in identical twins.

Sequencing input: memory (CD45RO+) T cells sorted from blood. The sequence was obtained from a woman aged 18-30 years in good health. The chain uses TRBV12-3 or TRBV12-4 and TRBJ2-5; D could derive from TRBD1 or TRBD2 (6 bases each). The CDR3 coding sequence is TGTGCCAGCAGTTTGTACGGGGGCCCCGAGACCCAGTACTTC. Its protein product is CASSLYGGPETQYF.